This T cell receptor (beta chain) was recorded in a study of blood T cells in healthy people across ages. Background on the study: The capture of about one barcoded beta molecule per two T cells was achieved by template switching. Study-wide results and limits: More naive CD4+ cells and higher diversity were found in long-lived than in aged donors. A strong correlation was found between TCR beta diversity and the percentage of naive T cells.

Germline V gene lookup returns CDR1 DFQATT and CDR2 SNEGSKA (reference sequence). V was cut by 1 base and J by 4 bases, with 19 bases left in between. The CDR3 spans 16 residues. Notes on this clonotype: Its specificity is not known.

A sample-barcoded 5' primer and a J-beta primer mix were used in a second PCR of roughly 6 to 12 cycles. Template switching added a 12-random-nucleotide identifier to every cDNA molecule. TCRdb itself ran the 5' RACE reads through MiXCR, one entry per CDR3 protein. The data show about 780,000 distinct CDR3 sequences, around 50% seen once. The receptor comes from a man older than 75 in good health. The specimen sequenced was blood. The V call is TRBV20-1, the J call TRBJ1-1; possibly TRBD1 for D (6 bases). The CDR3 DNA is TGCAGTGCTAGAGCGGGCAGGGGTGGTATCGGCACTGAAGCTTTCTTT. Its protein product is CSARAGRGGIGTEAFF.